The rows below give T cell receptor beta chains drawn from one sample of a study of T cell responses to AZD1222 COVID-19 vaccine. Generated by immunoSEQ multiplex PCR, the TCRdb table keeps only in-frame clones and is missing some. Among 200,000 to 250,000 clones listed, 94% were seen once. The sequenced sample was peripheral blood, obtained 28 days after the second dose of the MenACWY control vaccine. These receptors were obtained from an adult who received the MenACWY meningococcal vaccine as a control. CDR3s include the opening cysteine and the closing phenylalanine or tryptophan. The order of the fields is CDR3 protein, J gene, V gene.

CDR3aa: CASSMREGARTEAFF; j_gene: TRBJ1-1; v_gene: TRBV5-5
CDR3aa: CASSLRGNTGELFF; j_gene: TRBJ2-2; v_gene: TRBV5-4
CDR3aa: CASSPRGGQGYTF; j_gene: TRBJ1-2; v_gene: TRBV27
CDR3aa: CASSIGQDQTQYF; j_gene: TRBJ2-5; v_gene: TRBV5-4
CDR3aa: CASSRRAGELFF; j_gene: TRBJ2-2; v_gene: TRBV9
CDR3aa: CASSLRASASGTDTQYF; j_gene: TRBJ2-3; v_gene: TRBV7-2
CDR3aa: CSASVLTTHGYTF; j_gene: TRBJ1-2; v_gene: TRBV20-1
CDR3aa: CASSSFPDRGHRDGYTF; j_gene: TRBJ1-2; v_gene: TRBV21-1
CDR3aa: CASSQDRTIGVIDTQYF; j_gene: TRBJ2-3; v_gene: TRBV4-1
CDR3aa: CASSFALAGRETQYF; j_gene: TRBJ2-5; v_gene: TRBV7-2
CDR3aa: CASSFWGRGNTQYF; j_gene: TRBJ2-3; v_gene: TRBV7-9
CDR3aa: CASMSPVSGLATQETQYF; j_gene: TRBJ2-5; v_gene: TRBV2
CDR3aa: CASHLTSGNNEQFF; j_gene: TRBJ2-1; v_gene: TRBV2
CDR3aa: CASSILVPGAQPQHF; j_gene: TRBJ1-5; v_gene: TRBV19
CDR3aa: CASMALDTQYF; j_gene: TRBJ2-3; v_gene: TRBV28
CDR3aa: CASSYSMGQQETQYF; j_gene: TRBJ2-5; v_gene: TRBV6-2/TRBV6-3
CDR3aa: CASSWYVRASGSPLHF; j_gene: TRBJ1-6; v_gene: TRBV5-6
CDR3aa: CASSPLNGNQPQHF; j_gene: TRBJ1-5; v_gene: TRBV28
CDR3aa: CASSPGQWEQYF; j_gene: TRBJ2-7; v_gene: TRBV6-6
CDR3aa: CASSVEWAGEKLFF; j_gene: TRBJ1-4; v_gene: TRBV9
CDR3aa: CATSIIEGGEQFF; j_gene: TRBJ2-1; v_gene: TRBV24-1
CDR3aa: CASSVASGRADYEQYF; j_gene: TRBJ2-7; v_gene: TRBV5-4
CDR3aa: CASSPAAGPTGTEYGYTF; j_gene: TRBJ1-2; v_gene: TRBV18
CDR3aa: CASSLPGTDNEQFF; j_gene: TRBJ2-1; v_gene: TRBV7-9
CDR3aa: CASNPGRGNSPLHF; j_gene: TRBJ1-6; v_gene: TRBV2
CDR3aa: CATSRDPGEKLFF; j_gene: TRBJ1-4; v_gene: TRBV15
CDR3aa: CASLGAGAGELFF; j_gene: TRBJ2-2; v_gene: TRBV2
CDR3aa: CASSYSGSTDTQYF; j_gene: TRBJ2-3; v_gene: TRBV9